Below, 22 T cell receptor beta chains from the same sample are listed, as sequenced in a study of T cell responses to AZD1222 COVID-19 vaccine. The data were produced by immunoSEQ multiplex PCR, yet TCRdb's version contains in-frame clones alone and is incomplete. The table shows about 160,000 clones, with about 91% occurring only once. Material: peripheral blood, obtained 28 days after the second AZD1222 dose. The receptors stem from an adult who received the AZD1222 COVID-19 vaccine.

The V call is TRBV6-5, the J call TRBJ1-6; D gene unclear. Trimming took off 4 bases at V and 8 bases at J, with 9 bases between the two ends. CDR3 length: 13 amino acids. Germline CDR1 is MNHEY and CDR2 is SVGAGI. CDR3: CASSSGDYSPLHF. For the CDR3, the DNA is TGTGCCAGCAGTTCGGGAGACTATTCACCCCTCCACTTT.

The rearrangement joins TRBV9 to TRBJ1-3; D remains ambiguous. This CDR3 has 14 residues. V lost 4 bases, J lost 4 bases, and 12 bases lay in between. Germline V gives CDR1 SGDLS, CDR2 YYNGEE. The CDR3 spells CASSPWTAGNTIYF. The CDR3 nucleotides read TGTGCCAGCAGCCCTTGGACCGCCGGAAACACCATATATTTT. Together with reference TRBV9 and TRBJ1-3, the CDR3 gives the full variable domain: DSGVTQTPKHLITATGQRVTLRCSPRSGDLSVYWYQQSLDQGLQFLIQYYNGEERAKGNILERFSAQQFPDLHSELNLSSLELGDSALYFCASSPWTAGNTIYFGEGSWLTVV.

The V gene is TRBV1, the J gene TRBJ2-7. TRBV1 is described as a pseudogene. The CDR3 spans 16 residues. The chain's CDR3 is CTSSQRDPLLYYEQYF. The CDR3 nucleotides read TGCACCAGCAGCCAACGGGACCCGCTCCTCTATTACGAGCAGTACTTC.

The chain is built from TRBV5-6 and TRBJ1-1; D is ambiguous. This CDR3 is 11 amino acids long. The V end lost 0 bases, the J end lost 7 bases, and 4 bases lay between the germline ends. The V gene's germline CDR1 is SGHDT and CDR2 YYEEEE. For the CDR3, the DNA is TGTGCCAGCAGCTTGGCGGGTGAAGCTTTCTTT. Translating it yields CASSLAGEAFF.

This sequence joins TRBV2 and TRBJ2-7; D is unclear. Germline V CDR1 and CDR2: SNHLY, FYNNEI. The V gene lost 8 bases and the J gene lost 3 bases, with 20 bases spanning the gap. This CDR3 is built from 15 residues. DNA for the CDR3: TGTGCCAGCCGCCTTTTTGGGGTTATCAACTACGAGCAGTACTTC. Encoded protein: CASRLFGVINYEQYF.

DNA for the CDR3: TGCGCCTCAAAAGGGACTAGCGGGGTTCAGTTCTTC. It codes for CASKGTSGVQFF. The chain uses TRBV10-1 and TRBJ2-1, with 13 bases that match TRBD2. Germline lookup yields CDR1 WNHNN and CDR2 SYGVQD (reference sequence). The V gene end was trimmed by 11 bases and the J gene end by 13 bases; junction bases not matched to a gene: 8. This CDR3 has 12 amino acids.

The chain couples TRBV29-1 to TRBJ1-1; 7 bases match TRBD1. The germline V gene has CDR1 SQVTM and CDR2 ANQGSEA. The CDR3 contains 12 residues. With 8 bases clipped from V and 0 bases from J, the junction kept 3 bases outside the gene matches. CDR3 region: CSPGQMNTEAFF. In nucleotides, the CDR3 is TGCAGCCCGGGACAGATGAACACTGAAGCTTTCTTT.

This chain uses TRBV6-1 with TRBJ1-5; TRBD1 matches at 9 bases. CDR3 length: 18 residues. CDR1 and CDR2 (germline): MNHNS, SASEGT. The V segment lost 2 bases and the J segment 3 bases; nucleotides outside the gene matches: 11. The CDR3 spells CASSEFHGQGIFNQPQHF. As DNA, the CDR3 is TGTGCCAGCAGTGAATTTCATGGACAGGGGATTTTCAATCAGCCCCAGCATTTT.

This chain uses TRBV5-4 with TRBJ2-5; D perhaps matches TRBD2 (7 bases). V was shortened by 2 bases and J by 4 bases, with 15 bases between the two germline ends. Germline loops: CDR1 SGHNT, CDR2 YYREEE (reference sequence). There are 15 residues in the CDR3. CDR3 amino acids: CASSLARRGGETQYF. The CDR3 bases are TGTGCCAGCAGCTTAGCTAGAAGGGGGGGAGAGACCCAGTACTTC.

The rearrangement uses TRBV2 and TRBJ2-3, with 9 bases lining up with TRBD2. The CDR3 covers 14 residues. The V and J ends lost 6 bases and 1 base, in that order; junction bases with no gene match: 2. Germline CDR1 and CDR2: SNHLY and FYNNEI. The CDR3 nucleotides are TGTGCCAGCAGGAGGACTAGCGGCACAGATACGCAGTATTTT. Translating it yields CASRRTSGTDTQYF.

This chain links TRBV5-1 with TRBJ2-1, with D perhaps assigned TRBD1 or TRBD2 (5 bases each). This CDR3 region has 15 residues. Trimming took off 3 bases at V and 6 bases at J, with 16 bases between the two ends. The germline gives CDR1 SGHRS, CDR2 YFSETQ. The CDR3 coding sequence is TGCGCCAGCAGCTCAACCGGGACGGTCATCAATGAGCAGTTCTTC. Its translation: CASSSTGTVINEQFF.

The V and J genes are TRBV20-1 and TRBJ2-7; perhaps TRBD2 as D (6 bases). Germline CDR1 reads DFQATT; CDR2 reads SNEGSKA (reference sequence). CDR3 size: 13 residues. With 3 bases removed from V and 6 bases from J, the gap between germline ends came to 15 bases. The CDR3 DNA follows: TGCAGTGCTAGTCTGACTAGTTGGGGCGAGCAGTACTTC. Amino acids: CSASLTSWGEQYF.

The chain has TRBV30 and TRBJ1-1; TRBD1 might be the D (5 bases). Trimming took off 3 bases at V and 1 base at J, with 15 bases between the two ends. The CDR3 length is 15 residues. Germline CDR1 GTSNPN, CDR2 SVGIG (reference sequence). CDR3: CAWSKGPAGNTEAFF. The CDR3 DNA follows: TGTGCCTGGAGCAAGGGACCCGCTGGGAACACTGAAGCTTTCTTT.

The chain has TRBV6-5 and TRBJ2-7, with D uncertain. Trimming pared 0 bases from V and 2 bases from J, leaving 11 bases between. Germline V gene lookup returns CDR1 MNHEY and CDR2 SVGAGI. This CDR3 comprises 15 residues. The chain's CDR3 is CASSYSRFGTYEQYF. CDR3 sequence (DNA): TGTGCCAGCAGTTACTCGAGATTCGGCACCTACGAGCAGTACTTC.

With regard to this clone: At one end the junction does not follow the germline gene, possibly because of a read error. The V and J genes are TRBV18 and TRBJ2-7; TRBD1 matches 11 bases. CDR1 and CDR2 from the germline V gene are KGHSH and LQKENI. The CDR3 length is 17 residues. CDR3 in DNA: TGTGCCAGCTCACCACGGCTAAGGACAGGGGGCTCCCACGAGCAGTACTTC. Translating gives CASSPRLRTGGSHEQYF.

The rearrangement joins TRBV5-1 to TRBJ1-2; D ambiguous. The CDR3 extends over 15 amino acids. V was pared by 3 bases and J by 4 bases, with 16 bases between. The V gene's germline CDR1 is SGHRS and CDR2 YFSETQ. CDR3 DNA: TGCGCCAGCAGCTCAACTATCGTGGACCGCTATGGCTACACCTTC. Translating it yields CASSSTIVDRYGYTF.

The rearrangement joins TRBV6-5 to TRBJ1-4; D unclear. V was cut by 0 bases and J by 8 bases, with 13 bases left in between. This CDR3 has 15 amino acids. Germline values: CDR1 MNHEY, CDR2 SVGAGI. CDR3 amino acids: CASSYSRIAREKLFF. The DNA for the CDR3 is TGTGCCAGCAGTTACTCGAGGATCGCCCGAGAAAAACTGTTTTTT.

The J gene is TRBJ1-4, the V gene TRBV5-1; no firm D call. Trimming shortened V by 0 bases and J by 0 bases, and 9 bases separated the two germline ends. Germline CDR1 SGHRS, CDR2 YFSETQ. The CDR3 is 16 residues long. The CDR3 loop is CASSLGFRATNEKLFF. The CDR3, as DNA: TGCGCCAGCAGCTTGGGATTCAGAGCAACTAATGAAAAACTGTTTTTT.

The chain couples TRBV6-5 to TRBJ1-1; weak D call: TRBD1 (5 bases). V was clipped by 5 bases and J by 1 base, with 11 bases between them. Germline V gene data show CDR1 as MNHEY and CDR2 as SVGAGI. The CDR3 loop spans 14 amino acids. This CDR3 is CASSHQGPNTEAFF. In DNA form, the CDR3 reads TGTGCCAGCAGTCATCAGGGCCCGAACACTGAAGCTTTCTTT.

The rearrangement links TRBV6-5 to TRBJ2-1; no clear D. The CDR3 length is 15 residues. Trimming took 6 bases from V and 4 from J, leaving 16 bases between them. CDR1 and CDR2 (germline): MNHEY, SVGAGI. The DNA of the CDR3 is TGTGCCAGCAGCCGTAGAGTCCCCCCGTACAATGAGCAGTTCTTC. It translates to CASSRRVPPYNEQFF.

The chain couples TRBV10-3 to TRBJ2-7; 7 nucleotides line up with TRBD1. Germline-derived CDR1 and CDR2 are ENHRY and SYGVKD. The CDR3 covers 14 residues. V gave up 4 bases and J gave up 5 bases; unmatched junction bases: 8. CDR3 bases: TGTGCCATCAGTGCCGGGACAGTGGGCAACGAGCAGTACTTC. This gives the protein CAISAGTVGNEQYF.

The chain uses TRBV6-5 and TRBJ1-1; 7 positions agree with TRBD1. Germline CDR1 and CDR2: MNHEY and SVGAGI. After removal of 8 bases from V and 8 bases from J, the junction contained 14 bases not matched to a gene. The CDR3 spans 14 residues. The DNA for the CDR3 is TGTGCCAGCGGACAGGCGGTATTATCCCCCGAAGCTTTCTTT. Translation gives CASGQAVLSPEAFF.